This passage covers 28 T cell receptor beta chains from one sample sequenced in a study of regulatory and conventional T cells in RAG deficiency (TCRdb year 2017). Library generation was performed with the immunoSEQ multiplex PCR assay. Not all clones reach the TCRdb copy of this immuneACCESS table, which keeps in-frame sequences only. Checked studies attribute under half of the gap to unresolved V genes and leave the rest unexplained. Here the sample has approximately 12,000 clones; 85% to 95% occur a single time. 1.1% of the sample is held by the ten biggest clonotypes. Conventional CD4+ T cells were purified from blood as CD25-low CD127-high cells before genomic DNA extraction. The sample was also reused in another study, on regulatory T cells. In that second paper, the authors write: In the multiplex PCR, 52 forward TRBV primers and 13 reverse TRBJ primers were used, and assay-based and computational corrections were applied for amplification bias.

The sample consisted of CD4+ effector T cells sorted from blood. These receptors all come from a human donor in good health.

V is TRBV28 and J is TRBJ1-3; 7 nucleotides align to TRBD1. There are 14 residues in the CDR3. Germline V gives CDR1 MDHEN, CDR2 SYDVKM. J gave up 7 bases and V 4 bases, and 7 bases lay outside the gene matches. CDR3 DNA: TGTGCCAGCAGTTACCCCGGACAGGCGAACACCATATATTTT. It yields the protein CASSYPGQANTIYF.

On this clone itself: The sample holds other DNA sequences that translate to the same CDR3. The chain links TRBV19 to TRBJ1-4; no firm D call. Germline assignment: CDR1 LNHDA and CDR2 SQIVND (reference sequence). The CDR3 length is 14 residues. The V end lost 6 bases, the J end lost 7 bases, and 15 bases lay between the germline ends. In nucleotides, the CDR3 is TGTGCCAGTAGGCCCCTCGTGGGAGGTGAAAAACTGTTTTTT. Translation gives CASRPLVGGEKLFF. Full variable domain (outside the CDR3, taken from reference TRBV19 and TRBJ1-4): DGGITQSPKYLFRKEGQNVTLSCEQNLNHDAMYWYRQDPGQGLRLIYYSQIVNDFQKGDIAEGYSVSREKKESFPLTVTSAQKNPTAFYLCASRPLVGGEKLFFGSGTQLSVL.

This chain uses TRBV9 with TRBJ2-3, with D perhaps given as TRBD1 or TRBD2 (6 bases each). The CDR3 is 15 residues long. The germline V gene has CDR1 SGDLS and CDR2 YYNGEE. The ends were cut back, 0 bases at V and 5 bases at J, with 13 bases in the middle. The CDR3 coding sequence is TGTGCCAGCAGCGTAGCTGGACAGCGGGTAGATACGCAGTATTTT. Protein product: CASSVAGQRVDTQYF. The full variable domain, completed using reference TRBV9 and TRBJ2-3, is DSGVTQTPKHLITATGQRVTLRCSPRSGDLSVYWYQQSLDQGLQFLIQYYNGEERAKGNILERFSAQQFPDLHSELNLSSLELGDSALYFCASSVAGQRVDTQYFGPGTRLTVL.

V usage is TRBV29-1 and J usage is TRBJ2-5, with D perhaps being TRBD1 or TRBD2 (5 bases each). Germline loops: CDR1 SQVTM, CDR2 ANQGSEA. V gave up 4 bases and J gave up 4 bases, with 10 bases separating them. This CDR3 region has 12 residues. CDR3 region: CSVGQGRETQYF. CDR3 nucleotide sequence: TGCAGCGTTGGCCAGGGACGAGAGACCCAGTACTTC.

The CDR3 DNA sequence: TGTGCCAGCAGCTTAGGGGGGGTCTACGAGCAGTACTTC. Protein product: CASSLGGVYEQYF. The chain recombines TRBV7-9 with TRBJ2-7, with D maybe TRBD2 (6 bases). This CDR3 has 13 amino acids. Germline V gene sequence: CDR1 SEHNR, CDR2 FQNEAQ (reference sequence). Deletions cut 1 base from V and 3 bases from J, with 7 bases between.

Note on this clone: An end of the junction differs from the germline gene, which may be a read error. V and J are TRBV7-3 and TRBJ2-7; TRBD2 might be the D (5 bases). The CDR3 contains 14 residues. Per the germline V gene, CDR1 is SGHTA and CDR2 is FQGTGA. CDR3 DNA sequence: TGTGCTAGCAGCCTAGCCCCGCTTAACTACGAGCAGTACTTC. This codes for CASSLAPLNYEQYF.

The chain employs TRBV30 and TRBJ2-2; 8 positions match TRBD2. After removal of 2 bases from V and 5 bases from J, the junction contained 13 bases not matched to a gene. CDR1 and CDR2 (germline): GTSNPN, SVGIG (reference sequence). The CDR3 covers 17 residues. CDR3 in amino acids: CAWSPGASGRVTGELFF. Written as DNA, the CDR3 is TGTGCCTGGAGTCCTGGAGCAAGCGGGAGAGTTACCGGGGAGCTGTTTTTT.

The V call is TRBV27, the J call TRBJ1-6; 8 bases match TRBD1. Germline CDR1 reads MNHEY; CDR2 reads SMNVEV (reference sequence). Trimming took 0 bases from V and 16 from J; bases not matched to a gene: 14. The CDR3 covers 16 residues. This CDR3 is CASSLSQTVRTGSLHF. In DNA form, the CDR3 reads TGTGCCAGCAGTTTATCCCAAACGGTGCGGACAGGGTCACTCCACTTT.

Concerning this clone itself: A read error may produce the germline difference seen at one junction end. This chain links TRBV5-6 with TRBJ2-1; D gene uncertain. The CDR3 contains 12 residues. Germline V CDR1 and CDR2: SGHDT, YYEEEE. DNA for the CDR3: TGTGCCAGCAGCCGAAATAACAATGGGCAGTTCTTC. Protein product: CASSRNNNGQFF.

The chain employs TRBV18 and TRBJ2-4; no clear D gene. Germline V CDR1 and CDR2: KGHSH, LQKENI. The CDR3 has 17 residues. V shed 4 bases and J shed 0 bases, with 16 bases lying between them. The CDR3 nucleotides are TGTGCCAGCTCACTAACCAGTCAAGCCTCAGCCAAAAACATTCAGTACTTC. This codes for CASSLTSQASAKNIQYF.

CDR3 sequence (DNA): TGTGCCAGCAGTTTACTGTGGGCAGGAGAAAAACTGTTTTTT. Protein product: CASSLLWAGEKLFF. The chain joins TRBV28 to TRBJ1-4; D unresolved. The V gene lost 2 bases and the J gene lost 8 bases, with 12 bases spanning the gap. The CDR3 consists of 14 residues. Germline loops: CDR1 MDHEN, CDR2 SYDVKM. Variable domain in full (rest from reference TRBV28 and TRBJ1-4): DVKVTQSSRYLVKRTGEKVFLECVQDMDHENMFWYRQDPGLGLRLIYFSYDVKMKEKGDIPEGYSVSREKKERFSLILESASTNQTSMYLCASSLLWAGEKLFFGSGTQLSVL.

J is TRBJ1-3 and V is TRBV5-1; 11 positions match TRBD1. CDR3 size: 17 residues. V was clipped by 4 bases and J by 4 bases; unmatched bases: 10. Germline CDR1 SGHRS, CDR2 YFSETQ. The CDR3 bases are TGCGCCAGCAGCCCCCGAGGACAGGGGGCGCACGGAAACACCATATATTTT. It yields the protein CASSPRGQGAHGNTIYF.

V gene TRBV5-1 combines with J gene TRBJ2-5, with 11 bases fitting TRBD2. The V gene's germline CDR1 is SGHRS and CDR2 YFSETQ. J lost 2 bases, V lost 4 bases, and 4 bases had no gene match. The CDR3 is 15 amino acids. In nucleotides, the CDR3 is TGCGCCAGCAGCAAGGGGACTAGCGGACAAGAGACCCAGTACTTC. As protein: CASSKGTSGQETQYF.

The genes are TRBV7-2 and TRBJ2-7; TRBD2 aligns across 8 bases. Per the germline V gene, CDR1 is SGHTA and CDR2 is FQGNSA. J was trimmed by 4 bases and V by 5 bases; bases with no gene match: 7. The CDR3 is made up of 14 amino acids. Here the CDR3 DNA reads TGTGCCAGCAGCCCCAGACTAGCGCTGTACGAGCAGTACTTC. Protein: CASSPRLALYEQYF.

The genes are TRBV11-2 and TRBJ2-5; D uncertain. The CDR3 is 12 amino acids. V gave up 2 bases and J gave up 5 bases, with 6 bases separating them. CDR1 and CDR2 (germline): SGHAT, FQNNGV. The CDR3 sequence: CASSLNRETQYF. The CDR3 bases are TGTGCCAGCAGCTTAAATCGGGAGACCCAGTACTTC.

This clone occurred a few times. The V gene is TRBV18, the J gene TRBJ1-6; 7 nucleotides line up with TRBD1. V trimming: 6 bases; J trimming: 7 bases; junction bases outside the gene matches: 12. The CDR3 spans 16 residues. Germline lookup yields CDR1 KGHSH and CDR2 LQKENI. CDR3 loop: CASSPRQGELNSPLHF. The CDR3 DNA reads as TGTGCCAGCTCCCCTCGACAGGGCGAATTGAATTCACCCCTCCACTTT.

For the CDR3, the DNA is TGTGCCAGTAGTATCCGACTAGCGGGGGGTCCAGAGACCCAGTACTTC. Translation: CASSIRLAGGPETQYF. The V gene is TRBV19, the J gene TRBJ2-5, with 13 bases identical to TRBD2. V dropped 3 bases and J dropped 4; count of bases not matched to a gene: 5. This CDR3 has 16 amino acids. CDR1 LNHDA and CDR2 SQIVND come from the germline V gene (reference sequence).

This chain connects TRBV5-1 to TRBJ1-1, with 9 bases fitting TRBD1. J gave up 3 bases and V 4 bases, and 4 bases lay outside the gene matches. This CDR3 comprises 14 residues. Germline CDR1 and CDR2: SGHRS and YFSETQ. This CDR3 reads CASSMGQGYTEAFF. The DNA of the CDR3 is TGCGCCAGCAGCATGGGACAGGGATACACTGAAGCTTTCTTT. Filled out from reference TRBV5-1 and TRBJ1-1, the complete variable domain reads KAGVTQTPRYLIKTRGQQVTLSCSPISGHRSVSWYQQTPGQGLQFLFEYFSETQRNKGNFPGRFSGRQFSNSRSEMNVSTLELGDSALYLCASSMGQGYTEAFFGQGTRLTVV.

The gene calls are TRBV2 and TRBJ1-5; D gene ambiguous. The CDR3 consists of 12 residues. V was shortened by 0 bases and J by 7 bases, with 4 bases between the two germline ends. Germline assignment: CDR1 SNHLY and CDR2 FYNNEI. The CDR3 DNA is TGTGCCAGCAGTGAAGCCTCCCAGCCCCAGCATTTT. Amino acids: CASSEASQPQHF.

The chain is built from TRBV29-1 and TRBJ1-6, with TRBD1 matching over 9 bases. The germline gives CDR1 SQVTM, CDR2 ANQGSEA. The V gene end was trimmed by 4 bases and the J gene end by 14 bases; junction bases not matched to a gene: 9. The CDR3 runs to 13 residues. The CDR3 DNA sequence: TGCAGCGTTGCTGAAGGACAGGGGTTTGCCCTCCACTTT. Amino acids: CSVAEGQGFALHF.

This clone has more than one count but fewer than ten. The chain couples TRBV27 to TRBJ2-1; D is uncertain. This CDR3 comprises 13 residues. Germline assignment: CDR1 MNHEY and CDR2 SMNVEV (reference sequence). V gave up 1 base and J gave up 10 bases, with 11 bases separating them. DNA for the CDR3: TGTGCCAGCAGTTTATATTTCGGAGAAGAGCAGTTCTTC. Residues: CASSLYFGEEQFF.

A remark on this clone: One end of the junction is discordant with germline, which a read error may explain. The genes are TRBV12-5 and TRBJ1-1; 7 bases line up with TRBD1. CDR3 size: 15 residues. In germline, CDR1 is LGHNT, CDR2 FRNRAP. The CDR3 is CAGGLLYRGFTEAFF. The CDR3 coding sequence is TGTGCTGGTGGTTTGTTGTACAGGGGTTTTACTGAAGCTTTCTTT.

The chain combines TRBV18 with TRBJ1-5, with TRBD1 matching over 11 bases. Germline V gives CDR1 KGHSH, CDR2 LQKENI. The CDR3 is made up of 17 amino acids. V shed 1 base, J shed 5 bases, and the junction held 7 bases outside the gene matches. The CDR3, as DNA: TGTGCCAGCTCACCACGCGGGACAGGGGGGTTCGATCAGCCCCAGCATTTT. This translates into CASSPRGTGGFDQPQHF. Based on the CDR3 plus reference TRBV18 and TRBJ1-5, the full variable domain is NAGVMQNPRHLVRRRGQEARLRCSPMKGHSHVYWYRQLPEEGLKFMVYLQKENIIDESGMPKERFSAEFPKEGPSILRIQQVVRGDSAAYFCASSPRGTGGFDQPQHFGDGTRLSIL.

V usage is TRBV5-6 and J usage is TRBJ2-5; D gene unclear. The V gene's germline CDR1 is SGHDT and CDR2 YYEEEE. Trimming took off 5 bases at V and 3 bases at J, with 14 bases between the two ends. The length of the CDR3 is 14 residues. The CDR3 DNA follows: TGTGCCAGCAGTCTTGACGGCTGGGAAGAGACCCAGTACTTC. This sequence encodes CASSLDGWEETQYF.

The chain is built from TRBV21-1 and TRBJ2-7; the DNA was not compared with TRBD1, the D call given in the table. TRBV21-1 corresponds to a pseudogene. This CDR3 contains 15 residues. Here the CDR3 DNA reads TGTGCCAGCAGCAAATGTCCGGGACACCACTACGAGCAGTACTTC. Protein: CASSKCPGHHYEQYF.

J is TRBJ2-6 and V is TRBV5-4; D not certain. The CDR3 has 17 amino acids. Germline-derived CDR1 and CDR2 are SGHNT and YYREEE (reference sequence). Trimming removed 4 bases from V and 0 bases from J, with 14 bases in between. The CDR3 DNA reads TGTGCCAGCAGCCCATGGGGTTTGGGCTCTGGGGCCAACGTCCTGACTTTC. Protein product: CASSPWGLGSGANVLTF. Full variable domain (rest looked up from reference TRBV5-4 and TRBJ2-6): ETGVTQSPTHLIKTRGQQVTLRCSSQSGHNTVSWYQQALGQGPQFIFQYYREEENGRGNFPPRFSGLQFPNYSSELNVNALELDDSALYLCASSPWGLGSGANVLTFGAGSRLTVL.

The CDR3: CASSVPGQGWKQYF. CDR3 sequence (DNA): TGCGCCAGCAGCGTACCGGGACAGGGCTGGAAGCAGTACTTC. The chain recombines TRBV5-1 with TRBJ2-7; 9 nucleotides agree with TRBD1. This CDR3 spans 14 amino acids. V lost 4 bases and J lost 8; bases outside the gene matches: 10. Germline CDR1 SGHRS, CDR2 YFSETQ.

V and J are TRBV6-1 and TRBJ1-5; 10 positions agree with TRBD1. This CDR3 has 16 amino acids. Germline lookup yields CDR1 MNHNS and CDR2 SASEGT. V was clipped by 4 bases and J by 7 bases; unmatched bases: 10. The CDR3: CASSGSDRGLYQPQHF. CDR3 nucleotides: TGTGCCAGCAGTGGATCCGACAGGGGGCTTTACCAGCCCCAGCATTTT.